These 32 T cell receptor beta chains were sequenced from one sample in a study of identical twins listed by TCRdb under 2016. The library relied on 5' RACE. This sample was sequenced with an Illumina HiSeq 2000. TCRdb reran the public reads through fastp at Q25 and MiXCR, keeping productive beta chains. Here each entry gathers all rows of one CDR3 protein and keeps the most common genes and DNA. The sample table lists under 900,000 distinct CDR3 sequences, 15% to 20% of them with a count of one. The ten top clones hold around 13% of the sample. In addition, the sample was reused for a study of T cells expressing NK-cell markers.

Sequencing was done on a sample of PBMCs. These receptor sequences come from a woman aged 18-29 years in good health.

This clonotype was seen a few times. This chain uses TRBV9 with TRBJ2-2; D may match TRBD1 or TRBD2 (5 bases each). Trimming shortened V by 2 bases and J by 4 bases, and 18 bases separated the two germline ends. This CDR3 has 17 amino acids. Germline V lookup: CDR1 SGDLS, CDR2 YYNGEE. CDR3 sequence (DNA): TGTGCCAGCAGCGTCCAACTTGTGGGGGATCGCACCGGGGAGCTGTTTTTT. It is translated as CASSVQLVGDRTGELFF.

This clonotype was observed a handful of times. The V gene is TRBV7-9, the J gene TRBJ2-5, with 7 bases matching TRBD1. The germline gives CDR1 SEHNR, CDR2 FQNEAQ (reference sequence). This CDR3 spans 14 amino acids. V trimming: 4 bases; J trimming: 4 bases; junction bases outside the gene matches: 6. The CDR3 bases are TGTGCCAGCAGCTCGACAGGGTCGGCAGAGACCCAGTACTTC. Its protein product is CASSSTGSAETQYF. Based on the CDR3 plus reference TRBV7-9 and TRBJ2-5, the full variable domain is DTGVSQNPRHKITKRGQNVTFRCDPISEHNRLYWYRQTLGQGPEFLTYFQNEAQLEKSRLLSDRFSAERPKGSFSTLEIQRTEQGDSAMYLCASSSTGSAETQYFGPGTRLLVL.

There are a few counts of this clonotype. The chain is built from TRBV7-2 and TRBJ2-5, with 10 bases aligning to TRBD2. The germline gives CDR1 SGHTA, CDR2 FQGNSA. The CDR3 runs to 15 residues. With 6 bases clipped from V and 5 bases from J, the junction kept 9 bases outside the gene matches. CDR3 nucleotide sequence: TGTGCCAGCAGGGGCCTAGCGGGAGTCACTGAGACCCAGTACTTC. This sequence encodes CASRGLAGVTETQYF.

This rearrangement joins TRBV6-6 to TRBJ2-1; D gene unclear. V gave up 5 bases and J gave up 5 bases, with 10 bases separating them. CDR3 length: 13 residues. Germline CDR1 MNHNY, CDR2 SVGAGI (reference sequence). The CDR3 protein is CASSVDRHNEQFF. In nucleotides, the CDR3 is TGTGCCAGCAGTGTAGACCGACACAATGAGCAGTTCTTC.

This chain connects TRBV20-1 to TRBJ1-4; D is ambiguous. This CDR3 contains 14 residues. V was trimmed by 3 bases and J by 7 bases, leaving 15 bases between them. The germline V gene encodes CDR1 DFQATT and CDR2 SNEGSKA (reference sequence). The CDR3 bases are TGCAGTGCTAGTAGGGCAGGAGATAGTGAAAAACTGTTTTTT. Translated, it gives CSASRAGDSEKLFF.

This clonotype was counted only a few times. The chain recombines TRBV20-1 with TRBJ1-2; the D gene is possibly TRBD1 (5 bases). CDR1 DFQATT and CDR2 SNEGSKA come from the germline V gene (reference sequence). V gave up 5 bases and J gave up 6 bases, with 16 bases separating them. The CDR3 loop spans 13 amino acids. The CDR3 coding sequence is TGCAGTGCTCCCGCGAACTACAGGAATGGCTACACCTTC. This sequence encodes CSAPANYRNGYTF.

This rearrangement joins TRBV5-1 to TRBJ2-3; 13 bases agree with TRBD2. V shed 3 bases and J 4 bases; nucleotides not matched to a gene: 11. Germline V gives CDR1 SGHRS, CDR2 YFSETQ. CDR3 length: 18 residues. The CDR3 region is CASSSILAGGRSADTQYF. CDR3 coding DNA: TGCGCCAGCAGCTCGATACTAGCGGGAGGGCGGAGCGCAGATACGCAGTATTTT. The entire variable domain, with the rest obtained from reference TRBV5-1 and TRBJ2-3, is as follows: KAGVTQTPRYLIKTRGQQVTLSCSPISGHRSVSWYQQTPGQGLQFLFEYFSETQRNKGNFPGRFSGRQFSNSRSEMNVSTLELGDSALYLCASSSILAGGRSADTQYFGPGTRLTVL.

The CDR3 reads CASSQALAGTQETQYF. The CDR3 DNA reads as TGTGCCAGCAGCCAAGCGTTAGCGGGGACCCAAGAGACCCAGTACTTC. The V and J genes are TRBV14 and TRBJ2-5; 8 bases line up with TRBD2. Germline V gene lookup returns CDR1 SGHDN and CDR2 FVKESK. V lost 1 base to trimming and J lost 1 base; unmatched junction nucleotides: 5. CDR3 length equals 16 residues. Filled out from reference TRBV14 and TRBJ2-5, the complete variable domain reads EAGVTQFPSHSVIEKGQTVTLRCDPISGHDNLYWYRRVMGKEIKFLLHFVKESKQDESGMPNNRFLAERTGGTYSTLKVQPAELEDSGVYFCASSQALAGTQETQYFGPGTRLLVL.

The chain has TRBV18 and TRBJ2-6; the D is unclear. Trimming removed 5 bases at V and 2 bases at J, with 13 bases between. The CDR3 covers 16 residues. Germline-derived CDR1 and CDR2 are KGHSH and LQKENI. DNA of the CDR3: TGTGCCAGCTCAAAAGGAGTTCTAACTGGGGCCAACGTCCTGACTTTC. Its translation is CASSKGVLTGANVLTF.

There are a few counts of this clonotype. The CDR3 loop reads CASSYGGQGGTYEQYF. Here the CDR3 DNA reads TGTGCCAGCAGTTACGGAGGGCAGGGGGGGACCTACGAGCAGTACTTC. The chain employs TRBV6-5 and TRBJ2-7; TRBD1 or TRBD2 may be the D gene (7 bases each). CDR3 length: 16 amino acids. The germline gives CDR1 MNHEY, CDR2 SVGAGI. Trimming took off 2 bases at V and 2 bases at J, with 16 bases between the two ends.

This clonotype was found a few times. The chain recombines TRBV10-3 with TRBJ2-2, with D unclear. From germline, CDR1 is ENHRY and CDR2 SYGVKD. Trimming took off 8 bases at V and 0 bases at J, with 10 bases between the two ends. The CDR3 extends over 14 amino acids. Here the CDR3 DNA reads TGTGCCATCGGGTACAGTTCGAACACCGGGGAGCTGTTTTTT. Translation: CAIGYSSNTGELFF.

V gene TRBV12-3 or TRBV12-4 combines with J gene TRBJ2-1; D ambiguous. The CDR3 runs to 13 residues. Between the trimmed V and J ends, which lost 1 base and 5 bases, there was a span of 6 bases. This CDR3 is CASSLVENNEQFF. The CDR3 region has the DNA TGTGCCAGCAGTTTAGTGGAGAACAATGAGCAGTTCTTC.

This clonotype has just a few counts. The gene calls are TRBV9 and TRBJ1-2; 7 bases agree with TRBD1. The CDR3 contains 15 residues. Germline CDR1 reads SGDLS; CDR2 reads YYNGEE. V gave up 3 bases and J gave up 7 bases; unmatched junction bases: 12. The CDR3, as DNA: TGTGCCAGCAGCGGGGGCGCCACAGGGGCTGCTGGCTACACCTTC. It codes for CASSGGATGAAGYTF.

V is TRBV6-2 or TRBV6-3 and J is TRBJ2-7; D ambiguous. Looked up from germline, CDR1 is MNHEY and CDR2 is SVGEGT. Trimming pared 6 bases from V and 9 bases from J, leaving 21 bases between. This CDR3 is 14 amino acids long. CDR3: CASSHIAVYPRQYF. CDR3 in DNA: TGTGCCAGCAGCCACATCGCGGTCTACCCAAGGCAGTACTTC.

The V and J genes are TRBV12-3 or TRBV12-4 and TRBJ1-6; TRBD1 might be the D (6 bases). The CDR3 runs 14 residues. V lost 5 bases to trimming and J lost 6 bases, with 11 bases between them. This chain's CDR3 is CASSITGSNSPLHF. Here the CDR3 DNA reads TGTGCCAGCAGTATAACAGGGAGTAATTCACCCCTCCACTTT.

V usage is TRBV5-6 and J usage is TRBJ2-7, with unresolved D. Germline loops: CDR1 SGHDT, CDR2 YYEEEE. The length of the CDR3 is 14 residues. Trimming shortened V by 4 bases and J by 0 bases, and 11 bases separated the two germline ends. The CDR3 DNA reads as TGTGCCAGCAGCGGCTTCCATCACTCCTACGAGCAGTACTTC. Encoded protein: CASSGFHHSYEQYF.

This sequence joins TRBV15 and TRBJ2-1, with TRBD2 identical over 12 bases. The CDR3 spans 15 residues. Germline loops: CDR1 LNHNV, CDR2 YYDKDF (reference sequence). J lost 7 bases, V lost 8 bases, and 9 bases had no gene match. This CDR3 is CATEATSGRRNEQFF. For the CDR3, the DNA is TGTGCCACCGAAGCGACTAGCGGGAGACGGAATGAGCAGTTCTTC.

This rearrangement joins TRBV5-1 to TRBJ1-1, with D possibly matching TRBD1 (5 bases). CDR3 length: 13 amino acids. Trimming took 4 bases from V and 6 from J, leaving 13 bases between them. Per germline, CDR1 SGHRS and CDR2 YFSETQ. This CDR3 reads CASSGVGVPEAFF. The CDR3 nucleotides read TGCGCCAGCAGCGGCGTGGGGGTCCCTGAAGCTTTCTTT.

The CDR3: CASGPRTETGELFF. CDR3 bases: TGCGCCAGCGGACCGAGGACAGAAACCGGGGAGCTGTTTTTT. The V call is TRBV5-1, the J call TRBJ2-2; tentative D call: TRBD1 (6 bases). Germline lookup yields CDR1 SGHRS and CDR2 YFSETQ. CDR3 length: 14 residues. With 7 bases removed from V and 5 bases from J, the gap between germline ends came to 15 bases.

V gene TRBV18 combines with J gene TRBJ1-2, with 7 positions matching TRBD1. Germline-derived CDR1 and CDR2 are KGHSH and LQKENI. This CDR3 is built from 17 residues. V shed 6 bases and J 4 bases; nucleotides not matched to a gene: 17. The DNA for the CDR3 is TGTGCCAGCTCCCCTCCTATCACGGGACAGAACTCCTATGGCTACACCTTC. Protein product: CASSPPITGQNSYGYTF.

This clonotype was counted many times. The chain is built from TRBV7-2 and TRBJ2-3, with 9 nucleotides matching TRBD2. The CDR3 has 14 amino acids. V shed 3 bases, J shed 4 bases, and the junction held 2 bases outside the gene matches. Germline values: CDR1 SGHTA, CDR2 FQGNSA. CDR3 DNA: TGTGCCAGCAGCTTCGGACTAGCGTCAGATACGCAGTATTTT. It is translated as CASSFGLASDTQYF. The full variable domain, rest sourced from reference TRBV7-2 and TRBJ2-3, is GAGVSQSPSNKVTEKGKDVELRCDPISGHTALYWYRQSLGQGLEFLIYFQGNSAPDKSGLPSDRFSAERTGGSVSTLTIQRTQQEDSAVYLCASSFGLASDTQYFGPGTRLTVL.

There are a few counts of this clonotype. The J gene is TRBJ2-5, the V gene TRBV20-1; no reliable D call. Trimming cost V 1 base and J 2 bases, with 11 bases left between them. Germline lookup yields CDR1 DFQATT and CDR2 SNEGSKA (reference sequence). The CDR3 is made up of 14 amino acids. The CDR3 is CSARAQVGQETQYF. The CDR3 DNA sequence: TGCAGTGCTAGAGCACAAGTCGGGCAAGAGACCCAGTACTTC.

The chain links TRBV27 to TRBJ2-7, with a possible D match to TRBD1 (6 bases). Trimming pared 4 bases from V and 3 bases from J, leaving 13 bases between. The CDR3 length is 14 residues. Germline V CDR1 and CDR2: MNHEY, SMNVEV (reference sequence). CDR3 in amino acids: CASSSFSDSYEQYF. For the CDR3, the DNA is TGTGCCAGCAGTTCTTTCTCGGACAGCTACGAGCAGTACTTC.

This clonotype was detected a few times. The rearrangement links TRBV20-1 to TRBJ1-2; 7 bases map to TRBD1. The CDR3 is 13 residues long. Germline CDR1 reads DFQATT; CDR2 reads SNEGSKA (reference sequence). Trimming cost V 4 bases and J 4 bases; bases outside gene matches: 6. DNA of the CDR3: TGCAGTGCTACACAGGGGATTCTCTATGGCTACACCTTC. Amino acids: CSATQGILYGYTF.

The rearrangement joins TRBV4-1 to TRBJ2-7, with TRBD2 matching 9 bases. V was clipped by 1 base and J by 6 bases; unmatched bases: 7. This CDR3 has 15 residues. The germline CDR1 and CDR2 sequences are MGHRA and YSYEKL. The chain's CDR3 is CASSQASGVDGEQYF. The CDR3 nucleotides read TGCGCCAGCAGCCAAGCTAGCGGGGTGGATGGCGAGCAGTACTTC.

The sample holds a few counts of this clonotype. V and J are TRBV12-3 or TRBV12-4 and TRBJ2-1, with 9 nucleotides matching TRBD2. Germline trimming cut 5 bases from V and 6 bases from J; bases unmatched to any gene: 5. The CDR3 runs to 14 residues. The DNA of the CDR3 is TGTGCCAGCAGTACTAGCGGGCGCCTCAATGAGCAGTTCTTC. Translation gives CASSTSGRLNEQFF.

This clonotype was seen a handful of times. The chain joins TRBV7-2 to TRBJ2-1; 9 bases align to TRBD1. The CDR3 is 15 amino acids. Trimming removed 6 bases from V and 5 bases from J; junction bases left unmatched: 8. The germline gives CDR1 SGHTA, CDR2 FQGNSA. The CDR3 here is CASRETGGEHNEQFF. CDR3 bases: TGTGCCAGCAGGGAGACAGGGGGGGAACACAATGAGCAGTTCTTC.

This clonotype was detected only a few times. The CDR3 spells CSPTGAYGYTF. The CDR3 DNA sequence: TGCAGCCCGACAGGGGCCTATGGCTACACCTTC. The chain carries TRBV20-1 and TRBJ1-2; 8 bases fit TRBD1. CDR1 is DFQATT and CDR2 is SNEGSKA in the germline V gene (reference sequence). CDR3 length: 11 residues.

This clonotype turned up a few times. The V call is TRBV11-2, the J call TRBJ2-1, with a tentative D call TRBD2 (7 bases). Germline CDR1 is SGHAT and CDR2 is FQNNGV. This CDR3 comprises 15 residues. Trimming pared 5 bases from V and 4 bases from J, leaving 15 bases between. As DNA, the CDR3 is TGTGCCAGCAGCGGGTTAAGGGGGGGGTACAATGAGCAGTTCTTC. Its translation: CASSGLRGGYNEQFF.

The chain employs TRBV6-6 and TRBJ1-1, with TRBD1 identical over 7 bases. CDR1 and CDR2 (germline): MNHNY, SVGAGI (reference sequence). This CDR3 comprises 10 residues. Trimming at V came to 8 bases and at J to 8 bases, leaving 2 bases not matched to a gene. The CDR3 nucleotides are TGTGCCAGCGCAGGGGGAGAAGCTTTCTTT. It specifies CASAGGEAFF.

The chain has TRBV5-1 and TRBJ2-1; no clear D gene. V lost 3 bases and J 10 bases, leaving 14 bases between the germline ends. This CDR3 is 13 amino acids long. CDR1 and CDR2 from the germline V gene are SGHRS and YFSETQ. DNA of the CDR3: TGCGCCAGCAGCTCCGTAGATTACTACGAGCAGTTCTTC. Translated: CASSSVDYYEQFF.

This chain uses TRBV2 with TRBJ2-1; maybe TRBD2 (5 bases). The V gene's germline CDR1 is SNHLY and CDR2 FYNNEI. V was trimmed by 6 bases and J by 2 bases, leaving 14 bases between them. There are 15 residues in the CDR3. In DNA, the CDR3 is TGTGCCAGCAGCGAGGGAAGGAGCACCTACAATGAGCAGTTCTTC. Protein: CASSEGRSTYNEQFF.